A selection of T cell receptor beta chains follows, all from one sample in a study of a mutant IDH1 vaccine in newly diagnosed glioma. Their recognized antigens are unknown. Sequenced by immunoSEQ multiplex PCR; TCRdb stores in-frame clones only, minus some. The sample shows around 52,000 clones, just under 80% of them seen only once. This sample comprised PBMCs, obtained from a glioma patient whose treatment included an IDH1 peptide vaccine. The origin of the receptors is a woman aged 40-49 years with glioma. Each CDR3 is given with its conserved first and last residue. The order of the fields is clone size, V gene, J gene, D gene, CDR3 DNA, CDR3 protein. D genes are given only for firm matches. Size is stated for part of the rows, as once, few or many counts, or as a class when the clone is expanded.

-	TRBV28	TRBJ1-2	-	TGTGCCAGCAGTTTGCAGGGTCAGATGGAGTACTATGGCTACACCTTC	CASSLQGQMEYYGYTF
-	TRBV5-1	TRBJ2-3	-	TGCGCCAGCAGCTCCCCTGGTACGCAGTATTTT	CASSSPGTQYF
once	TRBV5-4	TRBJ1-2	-	TGTGCCAGCAGCTTGGTTAGTACTAACTATGGCTACACCTTC	CASSLVSTNYGYTF
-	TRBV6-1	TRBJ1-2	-	TGTGCCAGCAGTGAAGCGCCAGGGATCGGGTATGGCTACACCTTC	CASSEAPGIGYGYTF
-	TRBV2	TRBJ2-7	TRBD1	TGTGCCAGCGGTCAGGACAGGGGGCACGAGCAGTACTTC	CASGQDRGHEQYF
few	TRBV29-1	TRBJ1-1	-	TGCAGCGTCCAGGGAGCCCTCACTAGAGCTTTCTTT	CSVQGALTRAFF
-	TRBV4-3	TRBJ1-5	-	TGCGCCAGCAGCCAAGATACGACCTATGGGCAGCCCCAGCATTTT	CASSQDTTYGQPQHF
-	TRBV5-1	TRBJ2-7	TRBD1	TGCGCCAGCAGCCCGGACAGGGGGCCCTACGAGCAGTACTTC	CASSPDRGPYEQYF
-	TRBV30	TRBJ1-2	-	TGTGCCTGGAGTGTAGGGCAGGGCTATGGCTACACCTTC	CAWSVGQGYGYTF
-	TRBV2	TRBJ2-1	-	TGTGCCAGCAGTGTTATGGGGGGCCCCTACAATGAGCAGTTCTTC	CASSVMGGPYNEQFF
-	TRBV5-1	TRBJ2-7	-	TGCGCCAGCAGCTTGGAGTACGAGCAGTACTTC	CASSLEYEQYF
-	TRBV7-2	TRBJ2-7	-	TGTGCCAGCAGCGTGGGGAGGCTTTCCTACGAGCAGTACTTC	CASSVGRLSYEQYF
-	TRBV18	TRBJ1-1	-	TGTGCCAGCTCACCACTAGCCGGGCTCGAGAACACTGAAGCTTTCTTT	CASSPLAGLENTEAFF
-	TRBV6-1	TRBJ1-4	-	TGTGCCAGCAGTGGGGGGGGGAATCGGGCTAATGAAAAACTGTTTTTT	CASSGGGNRANEKLFF
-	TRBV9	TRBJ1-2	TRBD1	TGTGCCAGCAGCGTTGGGACAGCAATACTTTATGGCTACACCTTC	CASSVGTAILYGYTF
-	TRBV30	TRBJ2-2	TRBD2	TGTGCCTGGAGCCCGATGAGCGGGGCCGGGGAGCTGTTTTTT	CAWSPMSGAGELFF
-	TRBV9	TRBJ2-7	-	TGTGCCAGCAGCGTAGAAGGCTTCCCAGCCTACGAGCAGTACTTC	CASSVEGFPAYEQYF
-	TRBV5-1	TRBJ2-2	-	TGCGCCAGCAGCGGATCGGGGGACACCGGGGAGCTGTTTTTT	CASSGSGDTGELFF
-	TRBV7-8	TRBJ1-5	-	TGTGCCAGCAGCTTAGGGGAGAATCAGCCCCAGCATTTT	CASSLGENQPQHF
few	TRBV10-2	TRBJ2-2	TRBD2	TGCGCCAGCAGTGACGGACTAGCGGGGACCGGGGAGCTGTTTTTT	CASSDGLAGTGELFF
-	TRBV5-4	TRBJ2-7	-	TGTGCCAGCAGCTTGGAGGGAGTCTGGCACGAGCAGTACTTC	CASSLEGVWHEQYF
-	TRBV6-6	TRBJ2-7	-	TGTGCCAGCAGTTACCCCCCCCCGGGGGCAGGGGGCGAGCAGTACTTC	CASSYPPPGAGGEQYF
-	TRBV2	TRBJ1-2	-	TGTGCCAGAAGGGGCACGTCGGATGGCTACACCTTC	CARRGTSDGYTF
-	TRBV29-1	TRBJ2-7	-	TGCAGCGTTCAGACAGTTCTGGAAGAGCAGTACTTC	CSVQTVLEEQYF
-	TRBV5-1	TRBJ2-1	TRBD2	TGCGCCAGCAGCTTGGCGACTAGCGGGGGGGCCGCCGGTGAGCAGTTCTTC	CASSLATSGGAAGEQFF
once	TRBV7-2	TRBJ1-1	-	TGTGCCAGCAGCACACAGGTAACGAACACTGAAGCTTTCTTT	CASSTQVTNTEAFF
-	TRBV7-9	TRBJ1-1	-	TGTGCCGGGCGGGACTTCCGGGGGAGGGCTTTCTTT	CAGRDFRGRAFF
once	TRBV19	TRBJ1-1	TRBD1	TGTGCCAGTAGTTCTCTCCGGGACAGACATACTGAAGCTTTCTTT	CASSSLRDRHTEAFF
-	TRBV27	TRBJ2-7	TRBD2	TGTGCCAGCAGAGACGGGGGGGGGTCCTACGAGCAGTACTTC	CASRDGGGSYEQYF
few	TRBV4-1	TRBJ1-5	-	TGCGCCAGCAGCCAAGTAAGAATTCTGGGTAGCAATCAGCCCCAGCATTTT	CASSQVRILGSNQPQHF